These 21 T cell receptor beta chains were sequenced from one sample in a study of T-cell memory formation after mild COVID-19. TCRdb recomputed calls from the 5' RACE reads with MiXCR, one row per CDR3 protein. Among about 190,000 distinct CDR3 sequences listed, roughly 30% were seen once. The sample was PBMCs or a T cell subset sorted from them (not recorded which). Receptors originate from an adult woman who had mild COVID-19 (a few samples of this study predate the infection). Cell type and time point are not known.

The chain couples TRBV5-1 to TRBJ2-2; perhaps TRBD1 as D (6 bases). Between the trimmed V and J ends, which lost 1 base and 4 bases, there was a span of 11 bases. CDR3 size: 15 residues. CDR1 and CDR2 from the germline V gene are SGHRS and YFSETQ. The CDR3 bases are TGCGCCAGCAGCTTGCGGACAGCCAGCACCGGGGAGCTGTTTTTT. Residues: CASSLRTASTGELFF.

This clonotype occurred a few times. The chain uses TRBV27 and TRBJ1-2; 7 nucleotides align to TRBD1. The CDR3 is 13 residues long. Germline CDR1 MNHEY, CDR2 SMNVEV (reference sequence). V shed 4 bases, J shed 6 bases, and the junction held 5 bases outside the gene matches. DNA for the CDR3: TGTGCCAGCAGTTCAACAGGGGCCCATGGCTACACCTTC. It translates to CASSSTGAHGYTF.

The chain combines TRBV7-2 with TRBJ1-1, with D uncertain. Trimming pared 3 bases from V and 4 bases from J, leaving 12 bases between. Germline V gene data show CDR1 as SGHTA and CDR2 as FQGNSA. The CDR3 contains 14 residues. CDR3 in DNA: TGTGCCAGCAGCTTTTACACGAGCAGCACTGAAGCTTTCTTT. It specifies CASSFYTSSTEAFF. Complete variable domain (other parts from reference TRBV7-2 and TRBJ1-1): GAGVSQSPSNKVTEKGKDVELRCDPISGHTALYWYRQSLGQGLEFLIYFQGNSAPDKSGLPSDRFSAERTGGSVSTLTIQRTQQEDSAVYLCASSFYTSSTEAFFGQGTRLTVV.

This clonotype showed up just a few times. The chain couples TRBV20-1 to TRBJ1-3; D not certain. This CDR3 has 14 amino acids. CDR1 is DFQATT, CDR2 SNEGSKA, per germline (reference sequence). Trimming removed 5 bases from V and 0 bases from J, with 11 bases in between. The CDR3 DNA reads TGCAGTGCTGAGGACTTCTACTCTGGAAACACCATATATTTT. Translation gives CSAEDFYSGNTIYF.

This clonotype came up once. This sequence joins TRBV28 and TRBJ1-1; 11 nucleotides agree with TRBD1. Trimming removed 6 bases from V and 1 base from J; junction bases left unmatched: 13. The CDR3 totals 18 residues. Looked up from germline, CDR1 is MDHEN and CDR2 is SYDVKM. The DNA for the CDR3 is TGTGCCAGCAGCCCTAACGGACAGGGGGCGGCCCGGAACACTGAAGCTTTCTTT. Its protein product is CASSPNGQGAARNTEAFF. The complete variable domain, with remaining parts taken from reference TRBV28 and TRBJ1-1, reads DVKVTQSSRYLVKRTGEKVFLECVQDMDHENMFWYRQDPGLGLRLIYFSYDVKMKEKGDIPEGYSVSREKKERFSLILESASTNQTSMYLCASSPNGQGAARNTEAFFGQGTRLTVV.

This chain joins TRBV5-6 and TRBJ1-1; D call uncertain. Looked up from germline, CDR1 is SGHDT and CDR2 is YYEEEE. The CDR3 sequence is 15 residues long. V was clipped by 1 base and J by 0 bases, with 10 bases between them. The CDR3 is CASSLWMALNTEAFF. The CDR3 nucleotides are TGTGCCAGCAGCTTGTGGATGGCTCTGAACACTGAAGCTTTCTTT.

J is TRBJ2-5 and V is TRBV20-1; 7 nucleotides align to TRBD2. CDR3 length equals 16 residues. Germline V CDR1 and CDR2: DFQATT, SNEGSKA (reference sequence). After removal of 3 bases from V and 5 bases from J, the junction contained 15 bases not matched to a gene. CDR3 residues: CSARSGGGWRLETQYF. The CDR3 nucleotides read TGCAGTGCTAGGTCTGGGGGAGGGTGGAGGCTGGAGACCCAGTACTTC.

This chain connects TRBV28 to TRBJ1-4, with D perhaps TRBD1 (5 bases). With 2 bases removed from V and 7 bases from J, the gap between germline ends came to 5 bases. CDR3 length equals 12 residues. Germline values: CDR1 MDHEN, CDR2 SYDVKM. The CDR3 DNA reads as TGTGCCAGCAGTTTAAGGGGTGAAAAACTGTTTTTT. Translated, it gives CASSLRGEKLFF.

The chain employs TRBV15 and TRBJ2-1; the D gene is possibly TRBD2 (5 bases). CDR1 is LNHNV and CDR2 is YYDKDF in the germline V gene (reference sequence). This CDR3 spans 12 amino acids. V lost 0 bases and J 10 bases, leaving 7 bases between the germline ends. The CDR3 nucleotides are TGTGCCACCAGCAGAGATGGCGGGGAGCAGTTCTTC. Translated: CATSRDGGEQFF. The variable domain in full, completed from reference TRBV15 and TRBJ2-1, reads DAMVIQNPRYQVTQFGKPVTLSCSQTLNHNVMYWYQQKSSQAPKLLFHYYDKDFNNEADTPDNFQSRRPNTSFCFLDIRSPGLGDTAMYLCATSRDGGEQFFGPGTRLTVL.

The CDR3 loop reads CSARYSNTEAFF. As DNA, the CDR3 is TGCAGTGCTAGATACTCGAACACTGAAGCTTTCTTT. The rearrangement links TRBV20-1 to TRBJ1-1; the D is unclear. The germline V and J ends were trimmed by 2 bases and 1 base, with 5 bases remaining between them. The CDR3 has 12 amino acids. Germline V gene sequence: CDR1 DFQATT, CDR2 SNEGSKA (reference sequence).

V usage is TRBV7-9 and J usage is TRBJ2-3; 8 bases are shared with TRBD1. The CDR3 has 14 amino acids. J lost 5 bases, V lost 1 base, and 2 bases had no gene match. Germline V gene data show CDR1 as SEHNR and CDR2 as FQNEAQ (reference sequence). The CDR3 here is CASSLGQGQDTQYF. In DNA form, the CDR3 reads TGTGCCAGCAGCTTAGGACAGGGGCAAGATACGCAGTATTTT.

J is TRBJ1-2 and V is TRBV7-9, with 12 bases lining up with TRBD1. The ends lost 5 bases at V and 6 bases at J; junction bases unmatched: 7. The CDR3 runs 15 residues. Germline CDR1 is SEHNR and CDR2 is FQNEAQ (reference sequence). CDR3 bases: TGTGCCAGCAGCCCCCCCGGGACAGGGGGCGATGGCTACACCTTC. Its translation is CASSPPGTGGDGYTF.

The gene calls are TRBV24-1 and TRBJ2-1; perhaps TRBD1 as D (5 bases). Per germline, CDR1 KGHDR and CDR2 SFDVKD. V lost 5 bases and J lost 10, with 20 bases in between. This CDR3 is built from 15 residues. For the CDR3, the DNA is TGTGCCACCAGTGCCCCCCCCCCGCTCAAGGGGGAGCAGTTCTTC. This sequence encodes CATSAPPPLKGEQFF.

This clonotype was found a few times. The V and J genes are TRBV29-1 and TRBJ2-5, with TRBD2 matching 10 bases. From germline, CDR1 is SQVTM and CDR2 ANQGSEA. The trim removed 5 bases at V and 5 bases at J, leaving 8 bases unmatched. The CDR3 runs 14 residues. The CDR3 sequence: CSVLGLAGDETQYF. DNA for the CDR3: TGCAGCGTTTTGGGGCTAGCGGGAGACGAGACCCAGTACTTC. The full variable domain, rest sourced from reference TRBV29-1 and TRBJ2-5, is SAVISQKPSRDICQRGTSLTIQCQVDSQVTMMFWYRQQPGQSLTLIATANQGSEATYESGFVIDKFPISRPNLTFSTLTVSNMSPEDSSIYLCSVLGLAGDETQYFGPGTRLLVL.

J is TRBJ1-3 and V is TRBV5-1, with D tentatively TRBD1 (5 bases). The length of the CDR3 is 16 residues. Germline V gene lookup returns CDR1 SGHRS and CDR2 YFSETQ. V lost 4 bases and J lost 2, with 16 bases in between. The CDR3 nucleotides are TGCGCCAGCAGCCCAAACGCGGGGGTCCCTGGAAACACCATATATTTT. Translation gives CASSPNAGVPGNTIYF. The whole variable domain, remainder taken from reference TRBV5-1 and TRBJ1-3, is KAGVTQTPRYLIKTRGQQVTLSCSPISGHRSVSWYQQTPGQGLQFLFEYFSETQRNKGNFPGRFSGRQFSNSRSEMNVSTLELGDSALYLCASSPNAGVPGNTIYFGEGSWLTVV.

This clonotype was detected only a few times. The chain employs TRBV6-5 and TRBJ1-1, with D possibly being TRBD1 (6 bases). This CDR3 has 14 amino acids. Germline V gene data show CDR1 as MNHEY and CDR2 as SVGAGI. With 8 bases removed from V and 5 bases from J, the gap between germline ends came to 18 bases. The CDR3 DNA reads as TGTGCCAGCCTCTCATCCGGGGGGCGAACTGAAGCTTTCTTT. It codes for CASLSSGGRTEAFF.

This clonotype was seen only a few times. The rearrangement links TRBV20-1 to TRBJ2-2; D call uncertain. Germline CDR1 reads DFQATT; CDR2 reads SNEGSKA (reference sequence). The length of the CDR3 is 15 residues. Trimming pared 5 bases from V and 1 base from J, leaving 14 bases between. For the CDR3, the DNA is TGCAGTGCTGGATCCCAAGGACGGAACACCGGGGAGCTGTTTTTT. Its translation: CSAGSQGRNTGELFF.

This clonotype was counted ten times or more. The chain has TRBV5-1 and TRBJ1-1; D unresolved. CDR1 and CDR2 from the germline V gene are SGHRS and YFSETQ. The V end lost 4 bases, the J end lost 0 bases, and 10 bases lay between the germline ends. The CDR3 is made up of 14 amino acids. The CDR3 sequence: CASSQTGLNTEAFF. CDR3 DNA: TGCGCCAGCAGCCAAACCGGCCTGAACACTGAAGCTTTCTTT.

This sequence joins TRBV18 and TRBJ2-7; 10 bases map to TRBD2. Per the germline V gene, CDR1 is KGHSH and CDR2 is LQKENI. CDR3 length equals 17 residues. The V and J ends lost 1 base and 7 bases, in that order; junction bases with no gene match: 13. CDR3 residues: CASSPLPPAGGQCEQYF. DNA of the CDR3: TGTGCCAGCTCACCACTACCCCCAGCGGGAGGGCAGTGTGAGCAGTACTTC. The variable domain in full, completed from reference TRBV18 and TRBJ2-7, reads NAGVMQNPRHLVRRRGQEARLRCSPMKGHSHVYWYRQLPEEGLKFMVYLQKENIIDESGMPKERFSAEFPKEGPSILRIQQVVRGDSAAYFCASSPLPPAGGQCEQYFGPGTRLTVT.

This clonotype was observed a handful of times. CDR3 sequence (DNA): TGTGCCAGCAGCCCCGGGACAGGGCTGTACCAAGAGACCCAGTACTTC. Protein: CASSPGTGLYQETQYF. V and J are TRBV7-7 and TRBJ2-5; 9 bases agree with TRBD1. CDR1 and CDR2 (germline): SSHAT, FNYEAQ (reference sequence). Trimming removed 5 bases from V and 0 bases from J; junction bases left unmatched: 7. This CDR3 has 16 amino acids.

The V gene is TRBV20-1, the J gene TRBJ2-7; 9 nucleotides match TRBD1. The CDR3 consists of 13 residues. Germline loops: CDR1 DFQATT, CDR2 SNEGSKA (reference sequence). V lost 6 bases and J lost 1; bases outside the gene matches: 4. The CDR3 sequence: CSAGQGGSYEQYF. DNA of the CDR3: TGCAGTGCGGGACAGGGAGGGTCCTACGAGCAGTACTTC.